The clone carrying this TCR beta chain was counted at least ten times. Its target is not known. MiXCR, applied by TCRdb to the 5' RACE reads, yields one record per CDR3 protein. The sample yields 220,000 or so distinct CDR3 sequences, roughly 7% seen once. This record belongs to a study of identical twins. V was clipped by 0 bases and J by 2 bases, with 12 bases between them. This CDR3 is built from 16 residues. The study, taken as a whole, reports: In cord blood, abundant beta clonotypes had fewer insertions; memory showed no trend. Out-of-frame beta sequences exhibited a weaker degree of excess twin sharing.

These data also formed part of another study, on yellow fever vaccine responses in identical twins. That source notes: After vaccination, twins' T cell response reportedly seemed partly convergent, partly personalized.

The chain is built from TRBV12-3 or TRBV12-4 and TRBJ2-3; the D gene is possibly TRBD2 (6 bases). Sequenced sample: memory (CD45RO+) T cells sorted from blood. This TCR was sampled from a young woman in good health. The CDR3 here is CASSLAGGTLTDTQYF. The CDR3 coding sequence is TGTGCCAGCAGTTTAGCGGGGGGAACTCTCACAGATACGCAGTATTTT.